This T cell receptor beta chain was sequenced during a study of regulatory T cells in long-lasting Graves disease. CDR3 length equals 14 residues. The germline gives CDR1 LNHNV, CDR2 YYDKDF (reference sequence). The J segment lost 4 bases and the V segment lost 1 base, leaving 2 bases of the junction unmatched. Time point given: persistent/refractory GD, antithyroid drugs over 5 years with positive TRAb. Preparation of the TCR library used RNA extracted from PBMCs. This clonotype was found many times. Arm-PCR of CDR3 regions and iRepertoire HTBI primers were the basis on which TCR beta libraries were built. Original methodology: From all samples, identification returned approximately 14 TRBJ and around 62 TRBV segments. TCRdb reprocessed the multiplex PCR reads via MiXCR and lists one record per CDR3 protein. What appears here as the V and J calls and clone size reflects TCRdb's work, not the paper's. The repertoire includes about 340,000 distinct CDR3 sequences, around 20% of them detected once, and roughly 29% sits in the top ten.

The sequenced sample was peripheral blood mononuclear cells (PBMCs), obtained when the disease was refractory, from a patient treated with antithyroid drugs. The chain has TRBV15 and TRBJ1-1; 8 bases fit TRBD1. The sequence was collected from a female donor with Graves disease. For the CDR3, the DNA is TGTGCCACCAGCAGAGTACAGGGGGTCACTGAAGCTTTCTTT. Its translation is CATSRVQGVTEAFF.